Shown below are 6 T cell receptor beta chains from a single sample sequenced in a study of T-cell reconstitution after alpha-beta-depleted transplantation in children. A TCRbeta library incorporating unique molecular identifiers was prepared. TCRdb ran MiXCR on the PCR reads and lists one entry per CDR3 protein. This repertoire shows under 70,000 distinct CDR3 sequences, 11% found once; its top ten account for under 15%. The specimen was PBMCs, collected before TCRalphabeta/CD19-depleted stem cell transplant. The receptors here all came from a boy between 5 and 17 years old with acute myeloid leukemia, due to receive a stem cell transplant.

This clonotype was found many times. The chain uses TRBV11-1 and TRBJ2-6; D possibly corresponds to TRBD2 (6 bases). Germline assignment: CDR1 SGHAT and CDR2 FQDESV (reference sequence). V was trimmed by 3 bases and J by 4 bases, leaving 19 bases between them. The CDR3 loop spans 18 amino acids. The CDR3 sequence is CASSLDGTRTSGANVLTF. The DNA of the CDR3 is TGTGCCAGCAGCTTGGACGGGACTCGGACCTCCGGGGCCAACGTCCTGACTTTC.

The sample holds many counts of this clonotype. The chain joins TRBV5-1 to TRBJ2-1; 8 bases agree with TRBD2. Germline assignment: CDR1 SGHRS and CDR2 YFSETQ. The ends lost 5 bases at V and 0 bases at J; junction bases unmatched: 10. The CDR3 is made up of 17 amino acids. CDR3 nucleotides: TGCGCCAGCAGTCGGAACCGCGGGGGGAGCTCCTACAATGAGCAGTTCTTC. This gives the protein CASSRNRGGSSYNEQFF. Filled out from reference TRBV5-1 and TRBJ2-1, the complete variable domain reads KAGVTQTPRYLIKTRGQQVTLSCSPISGHRSVSWYQQTPGQGLQFLFEYFSETQRNKGNFPGRFSGRQFSNSRSEMNVSTLELGDSALYLCASSRNRGGSSYNEQFFGPGTRLTVL.

This clonotype has a count of ten or more. V and J are TRBV3-1 and TRBJ2-1, with unresolved D. The CDR3 length is 11 residues. Deletions cut 1 base from V and 8 bases from J, with 3 bases between. The germline CDR1 and CDR2 sequences are LGHDT and YNNKEL (reference sequence). Here the CDR3 DNA reads TGTGCCAGCAGCCAAGCCCATGAGCAGTTCTTC. This gives the protein CASSQAHEQFF.

There are many counts of this clonotype. The gene calls are TRBV5-1 and TRBJ1-1, with D perhaps TRBD1 (5 bases). Trimming removed 5 bases from V and 1 base from J, with 21 bases in between. This CDR3 comprises 17 residues. Germline V gene data show CDR1 as SGHRS and CDR2 as YFSETQ. CDR3 region: CASRNEAGTRGNTEAFF. The CDR3 DNA reads as TGCGCCAGCAGAAATGAGGCCGGGACCCGGGGGAACACTGAAGCTTTCTTT.

This clonotype was detected many times. This chain connects TRBV18 to TRBJ2-4; tentatively, D is TRBD2 (5 bases). Germline V gene lookup returns CDR1 KGHSH and CDR2 LQKENI. V was shortened by 4 bases and J by 3 bases, with 10 bases between the two germline ends. This CDR3 region has 14 residues. The CDR3: CASSRREVKNIQYF. In nucleotides, the CDR3 is TGTGCCAGCTCACGCCGGGAAGTCAAAAACATTCAGTACTTC.

The sample holds many counts of this clonotype. This sequence joins TRBV10-3 and TRBJ2-7; 8 nucleotides line up with TRBD1. The J segment lost 5 bases and the V segment lost 7 bases, leaving 7 bases of the junction unmatched. The germline V gene encodes CDR1 ENHRY and CDR2 SYGVKD. This CDR3 contains 13 residues. The CDR3 protein is CAIKDREVDEQYF. The CDR3 DNA sequence: TGTGCCATCAAGGACAGGGAGGTCGACGAGCAGTACTTC.